One sample yielded the 22 T cell receptor beta chains listed below, sequenced in a study of cytomegalovirus exposure and HLA in healthy donors. The PCR ran on 60 Vbeta and 13 Jbeta primers. TCRdb's table, derived via immunoSEQ multiplex PCR, lists solely in-frame clones and lacks some. The table shows some 200,000 clones, with roughly 87% occurring only once. Input material: PBMCs. The source of these receptors is a girl under three years old in good health and CMV-seronegative.

The chain couples TRBV20-1 to TRBJ2-7; D ambiguous. V lost 3 bases, J lost 5 bases, and 5 bases lay in between. The CDR3 loop spans 10 amino acids. Germline V gene lookup returns CDR1 DFQATT and CDR2 SNEGSKA (reference sequence). CDR3 in amino acids: CSARENEQYF. The CDR3 DNA reads TGCAGTGCTAGGGAGAACGAGCAGTACTTC.

The rearrangement uses TRBV18 and TRBJ2-3, with TRBD2 as a possible D gene (7 bases). Germline CDR1 and CDR2: KGHSH and LQKENI. The CDR3 length is 19 residues. V was pared by 0 bases and J by 0 bases, with 19 bases between. CDR3: CASSPPSIWGGLSTDTQYF. In nucleotides, the CDR3 is TGTGCCAGCTCACCACCGTCCATATGGGGGGGCCTGAGCACAGATACGCAGTATTTT.

This chain joins TRBV7-9 and TRBJ2-5; TRBD2 matches 8 bases. V trimming: 5 bases; J trimming: 5 bases; junction bases outside the gene matches: 16. CDR1 SEHNR and CDR2 FQNEAQ come from the germline V gene (reference sequence). The CDR3 spans 17 residues. The CDR3 reads CASSPVRLALVGETQYF. CDR3 nucleotide sequence: TGTGCCAGCAGCCCGGTGCGACTAGCGCTAGTTGGGGAGACCCAGTACTTC.

The gene calls are TRBV18 and TRBJ1-2; TRBD1 aligns across 7 bases. Germline lookup yields CDR1 KGHSH and CDR2 LQKENI. This CDR3 has 14 amino acids. The V and J ends lost 2 bases and 4 bases, in that order; junction bases with no gene match: 4. The CDR3 loop is CASSPTGTVYGYTF. The CDR3 region has the DNA TGTGCCAGCTCACCAACCGGGACAGTCTATGGCTACACCTTC.

The rearrangement uses TRBV6-5 and TRBJ1-6; 7 nucleotides match TRBD1. The CDR3 covers 16 residues. V was clipped by 0 bases and J by 7 bases; unmatched bases: 6. Germline CDR1 MNHEY, CDR2 SVGAGI. The CDR3 protein is CASSYSLQGTNSPLHF. DNA of the CDR3: TGTGCCAGCAGTTACTCGTTACAGGGGACAAATTCACCCCTCCACTTT.

The chain couples TRBV12-5 to TRBJ2-1; TRBD2 agrees at 9 bases. The CDR3 sequence is 15 residues long. V was clipped by 5 bases and J by 9 bases; unmatched bases: 11. The germline V gene has CDR1 LGHNT and CDR2 FRNRAP. Here the CDR3 reads CASGVTSGWATEQFF. The CDR3 coding sequence is TGTGCTAGTGGTGTCACTAGCGGGTGGGCCACTGAGCAGTTCTTC.

Points on this clone: This specimen includes other DNA sequences encoding the same CDR3. V gene TRBV20-1 combines with J gene TRBJ2-7; tentative D call: TRBD2 (5 bases). V lost 6 bases and J lost 4, with 7 bases in between. Looked up from germline, CDR1 is DFQATT and CDR2 is SNEGSKA (reference sequence). The CDR3 is 10 amino acids. In nucleotides, the CDR3 is TGCAGTGCCGGGATTTACGAGCAGTACTTC. Amino acid sequence: CSAGIYEQYF.

The chain has TRBV5-1 and TRBJ1-2; D might be TRBD1 (5 bases). Between the trimmed V and J ends, which lost 3 bases and 0 bases, there was a span of 18 bases. CDR1 and CDR2 from the germline V gene are SGHRS and YFSETQ. The CDR3 is 17 residues long. The CDR3 DNA sequence: TGCGCCAGCAGCTACCACTGGCCGGACACGACTAACTATGGCTACACCTTC. It translates to CASSYHWPDTTNYGYTF.

This chain uses TRBV11-3 with TRBJ2-7; 8 bases are shared with TRBD2. The ends lost 1 base at V and 3 bases at J; junction bases unmatched: 8. The V gene's germline CDR1 is SGHNT and CDR2 YENEEA. This CDR3 region has 16 residues. CDR3 bases: TGTGCCAGCAGCTTAGGGTCCGGAGCGGGGGTCTACGAGCAGTACTTC. Translation gives CASSLGSGAGVYEQYF.

The rearrangement joins TRBV27 to TRBJ2-7; 9 positions agree with TRBD2. CDR1 and CDR2 from the germline V gene are MNHEY and SMNVEV (reference sequence). V was pared by 3 bases and J by 7 bases, with 4 bases of the junction left unmatched. This CDR3 contains 13 residues. CDR3 DNA: TGTGCCAGCAGTTTTGGGCTAGCGGGGGAGCAGTACTTC. Its translation is CASSFGLAGEQYF.

V gene TRBV27 combines with J gene TRBJ2-5; D might be TRBD1 (5 bases). CDR3 length equals 16 residues. Trimming shortened V by 5 bases and J by 2 bases, and 18 bases separated the two germline ends. In germline, CDR1 is MNHEY, CDR2 SMNVEV (reference sequence). CDR3 bases: TGTGCCAGCAGTCTGTTAGGGGTTTCAGGGCAAGAGACCCAGTACTTC. Translating gives CASSLLGVSGQETQYF.

The rearrangement links TRBV7-9 to TRBJ2-7; D gene unclear. The germline gives CDR1 SEHNR, CDR2 FQNEAQ (reference sequence). CDR3 size: 14 residues. V was shortened by 1 base and J by 0 bases, with 7 bases between the two germline ends. The CDR3 region is CASSLDPGSYEQYF. The CDR3 nucleotides read TGTGCCAGCAGCTTAGACCCGGGCTCCTACGAGCAGTACTTC.

V is TRBV30 and J is TRBJ1-2; D not certain. In germline, CDR1 is GTSNPN, CDR2 SVGIG (reference sequence). CDR3 length: 12 amino acids. Trimming pared 3 bases from V and 4 bases from J, leaving 9 bases between. The CDR3 coding sequence is TGTGCCTGGAGGGCGGGGTTCTATGGCTACACCTTC. This gives the protein CAWRAGFYGYTF. Full variable domain (missing parts from reference TRBV30 and TRBJ1-2): SQTIHQWPATLVQPVGSPLSLECTVEGTSNPNLYWYRQAAGRGLQLLFYSVGIGQISSEVPQNLSASRPQDRQFILSSKKLLLSDSGFYLCAWRAGFYGYTFGSGTRLTVV.

The chain joins TRBV6-1 to TRBJ1-1; D is unclear. V was cut by 4 bases and J by 3 bases, with 18 bases left in between. The CDR3 consists of 16 residues. The germline CDR1 and CDR2 sequences are MNHNS and SASEGT. CDR3 sequence (DNA): TGTGCCAGCAGTGGCTTCATTATCGCAACGGACACTGAAGCTTTCTTT. This gives the protein CASSGFIIATDTEAFF.

The CDR3 nucleotides are TGTGCCTGGCGAACAGGGAGAGAGACCCAGTACTTC. As protein: CAWRTGRETQYF. V is TRBV30 and J is TRBJ2-5; tentative D call: TRBD1 (6 bases). V was clipped by 5 bases and J by 4 bases, with 11 bases between them. The germline V gene encodes CDR1 GTSNPN and CDR2 SVGIG (reference sequence). There are 12 residues in the CDR3. The variable domain in full, completed from reference TRBV30 and TRBJ2-5, reads SQTIHQWPATLVQPVGSPLSLECTVEGTSNPNLYWYRQAAGRGLQLLFYSVGIGQISSEVPQNLSASRPQDRQFILSSKKLLLSDSGFYLCAWRTGRETQYFGPGTRLLVL.

In its sample, this clone was seen a few times. V usage is TRBV7-9 and J usage is TRBJ2-3, with 7 bases lining up with TRBD2. Germline CDR1 is SEHNR and CDR2 is FQNEAQ (reference sequence). The CDR3 has 16 amino acids. The V and J ends lost 5 bases and 1 base, in that order; junction bases with no gene match: 9. For the CDR3, the DNA is TGTGCCAGCAGCCCCTTCCGGACTAGTCGCACAGATACGCAGTATTTT. Translation: CASSPFRTSRTDTQYF.

This chain connects TRBV7-9 to TRBJ2-5; D remains ambiguous. V dropped 5 bases and J dropped 4 bases, with 11 bases sitting between them. The CDR3 consists of 13 residues. The germline CDR1 and CDR2 sequences are SEHNR and FQNEAQ (reference sequence). Here the CDR3 reads CASSPTAVETQYF. As DNA, the CDR3 is TGTGCCAGCAGCCCAACGGCGGTAGAGACCCAGTACTTC. Together with reference TRBV7-9 and TRBJ2-5, the CDR3 gives the full variable domain: DTGVSQNPRHKITKRGQNVTFRCDPISEHNRLYWYRQTLGQGPEFLTYFQNEAQLEKSRLLSDRFSAERPKGSFSTLEIQRTEQGDSAMYLCASSPTAVETQYFGPGTRLLVL.

The chain combines TRBV6-1 with TRBJ2-1, with TRBD2 matching 7 bases. Germline values: CDR1 MNHNS, CDR2 SASEGT. V shed 6 bases and J 4 bases; nucleotides not matched to a gene: 9. There are 15 residues in the CDR3. For the CDR3, the DNA is TGTGCCAGCAGCGAAACAGCGGGGCCTTACAATGAGCAGTTCTTC. This sequence encodes CASSETAGPYNEQFF.

The chain recombines TRBV6-1 with TRBJ2-2; TRBD2 might be the D (5 bases). Trimming took off 7 bases at V and 7 bases at J, with 13 bases between the two ends. Germline-derived CDR1 and CDR2 are MNHNS and SASEGT. The CDR3 is 13 amino acids. The CDR3 DNA is TGTGCCAGCACTCTAGCAGGTGGCGGGGAGCTGTTTTTT. Encoded protein: CASTLAGGGELFF.

The chain links TRBV25-1 to TRBJ1-2; 7 bases align to TRBD1. The germline V gene encodes CDR1 MGHDK and CDR2 SYGVNS. This CDR3 has 13 residues. Unmatched junction bases numbered 4, after V lost 1 base and J lost 8 bases. The CDR3 nucleotides are TGTGCCAGCAGTGAATCAGGGGGAAAAGGCTACACCTTC. Translated, it gives CASSESGGKGYTF.

The gene calls are TRBV29-1 and TRBJ2-7; perhaps TRBD1 as D (5 bases). Germline V gene sequence: CDR1 SQVTM, CDR2 ANQGSEA. This CDR3 is built from 12 residues. Trimming stripped 1 base from V and 5 bases from J, with 9 bases between. CDR3 sequence: CSVEGTFDEQYF. The CDR3 bases are TGCAGCGTTGAAGGGACATTTGACGAGCAGTACTTC.

The V call is TRBV4-1, the J call TRBJ1-1, with 7 bases that match TRBD1. V shed 0 bases and J 5 bases; nucleotides not matched to a gene: 6. Germline-derived CDR1 and CDR2 are MGHRA and YSYEKL. This CDR3 region has 15 residues. The CDR3 nucleotides are TGCGCCAGCAGCCAAGAGGGTTACAGGGGAACTGAAGCTTTCTTT. Protein: CASSQEGYRGTEAFF.